This entry lists 23 T cell receptor beta chains sequenced from one sample in a study of T cell repertoires and HLA-DP antigens. These receptors are not linked to any known antigen. Using immunoSEQ multiplex PCR, the repertoire was profiled, and TCRdb retains in-frame clones only, with some absent. The table includes approximately 89,000 clones, around 86% detected once. Material for sequencing was CD4+ T cells from PBMCs. These receptors were taken from a middle-aged man in good health and CMV-seronegative.

The rearrangement joins TRBV7-8 to TRBJ2-2; 8 positions match TRBD2. The length of the CDR3 is 15 residues. Trimming cost V 5 bases and J 3 bases; bases outside gene matches: 5. CDR1 SGHVS and CDR2 FQNEAQ come from the germline V gene. The CDR3 here is CASSPTSVHTGELFF. Written as DNA, the CDR3 is TGTGCCAGCAGCCCGACTAGCGTACACACCGGGGAGCTGTTTTTT.

This chain uses TRBV20-1 with TRBJ2-3; D unclear. Trimming took off 7 bases at V and 6 bases at J, with 11 bases between the two ends. Germline CDR1 and CDR2: DFQATT and SNEGSKA (reference sequence). The CDR3 is 11 residues long. Here the CDR3 DNA reads TGCAGTGTCGGCTTAACCGATACGCAGTATTTT. Its translation is CSVGLTDTQYF.

This chain connects TRBV7-3 to TRBJ1-5; a weak D match, TRBD1 (5 bases). Germline V gene sequence: CDR1 SGHTA, CDR2 FQGTGA. CDR3 length: 15 amino acids. V lost 5 bases and J lost 2, with 13 bases in between. The CDR3 coding sequence is TGTGCCAGCAGCCCTGGAACAGGACGCAATCAGCCCCAGCATTTT. It translates to CASSPGTGRNQPQHF. The whole variable domain, filled in from reference TRBV7-3 and TRBJ1-5, reads GAGVSQTPSNKVTEKGKYVELRCDPISGHTALYWYRQSLGQGPEFLIYFQGTGAADDSGLPNDRFFAVRPEGSVSTLKIQRTERGDSAVYLCASSPGTGRNQPQHFGDGTRLSIL.

This clone has just one count. The chain recombines TRBV5-1 with TRBJ2-1; 12 bases map to TRBD1. The germline V gene encodes CDR1 SGHRS and CDR2 YFSETQ. J gave up 7 bases and V 0 bases, and 5 bases lay outside the gene matches. This CDR3 comprises 16 residues. The CDR3 DNA is TGCGCCAGCAGCTTGGCAGGGACAGGGGGCCAAAATGAGCAGTTCTTC. Encoded protein: CASSLAGTGGQNEQFF.

The chain joins TRBV5-1 to TRBJ2-5, with TRBD2 matching over 10 bases. The CDR3 has 15 residues. J gave up 2 bases and V 3 bases, and 4 bases lay outside the gene matches. The germline V gene encodes CDR1 SGHRS and CDR2 YFSETQ. The CDR3 here is CASSWGLARQETQYF. For the CDR3, the DNA is TGCGCCAGCAGCTGGGGACTAGCGAGGCAAGAGACCCAGTACTTC.

The chain combines TRBV5-5 with TRBJ2-7; 8 bases match TRBD1. V was clipped by 2 bases and J by 3 bases; unmatched bases: 10. The CDR3 is 16 residues long. Germline loops: CDR1 SGHKS, CDR2 YYEKEE (reference sequence). The CDR3 nucleotides read TGTGCCAGCAGCTTAGGTGGGGGACAGGTCCTCTACGAGCAGTACTTC. Its protein product is CASSLGGGQVLYEQYF.

The chain carries TRBV19 and TRBJ1-3, with D perhaps matching TRBD1 (5 bases). V dropped 6 bases and J dropped 0 bases, with 12 bases sitting between them. CDR3 length equals 15 residues. Germline CDR1 LNHDA, CDR2 SQIVND (reference sequence). The CDR3 is CASSPGPISGNTIYF. In nucleotides, the CDR3 is TGTGCCAGTAGCCCGGGACCGATCTCTGGAAACACCATATATTTT.

This clone was counted only a few times. This chain joins TRBV19 and TRBJ2-3, with D possibly matching TRBD2 (6 bases). V gave up 6 bases and J gave up 4 bases, with 20 bases separating them. The CDR3 spans 16 residues. The germline gives CDR1 LNHDA, CDR2 SQIVND (reference sequence). As DNA, the CDR3 is TGTGCCAGTAGCCTAGCTGGGACTTTAAGTCCAGATACGCAGTATTTT. It encodes CASSLAGTLSPDTQYF.

The V and J genes are TRBV5-4 and TRBJ1-1, with TRBD1 as a possible D gene (5 bases). V shed 0 bases and J shed 4 bases, with 7 bases lying between them. CDR3 length equals 13 residues. CDR1 is SGHNT and CDR2 is YYREEE in the germline V gene (reference sequence). The CDR3 bases are TGTGCCAGCAGCTTGGCAGGGTTCACTGAAGCTTTCTTT. This gives the protein CASSLAGFTEAFF.

In its sample, this clone was seen once. The chain employs TRBV9 and TRBJ2-1; D perhaps matches TRBD1 (6 bases). The V end was cut by 3 bases, the J end by 0 bases, with 10 bases between. The CDR3 spans 15 residues. Germline CDR1 and CDR2: SGDLS and YYNGEE. This CDR3 is CASSARDTSYNEQFF. CDR3 bases: TGTGCCAGCAGCGCCCGGGACACCTCCTACAATGAGCAGTTCTTC. The entire variable domain, with the rest obtained from reference TRBV9 and TRBJ2-1, is as follows: DSGVTQTPKHLITATGQRVTLRCSPRSGDLSVYWYQQSLDQGLQFLIQYYNGEERAKGNILERFSAQQFPDLHSELNLSSLELGDSALYFCASSARDTSYNEQFFGPGTRLTVL.

The chain uses TRBV27 and TRBJ1-2, with 8 positions matching TRBD1. The CDR3 loop spans 13 amino acids. V shed 6 bases and J 3 bases; nucleotides not matched to a gene: 3. Germline-derived CDR1 and CDR2 are MNHEY and SMNVEV (reference sequence). The CDR3, as DNA: TGTGCCAGCAGCCGGGACAGGTACTATGGCTACACCTTC. Translation gives CASSRDRYYGYTF.

This clone was picked up one time. The V call is TRBV5-1, the J call TRBJ2-2; D is undetermined. The germline V gene encodes CDR1 SGHRS and CDR2 YFSETQ. The CDR3 is 15 residues long. The V end lost 1 base, the J end lost 1 base, and 8 bases lay between the germline ends. DNA of the CDR3: TGCGCCAGCAGCTTGTTGCCGATGAACACCGGGGAGCTGTTTTTT. This translates into CASSLLPMNTGELFF. Full variable domain (outside the CDR3, taken from reference TRBV5-1 and TRBJ2-2): KAGVTQTPRYLIKTRGQQVTLSCSPISGHRSVSWYQQTPGQGLQFLFEYFSETQRNKGNFPGRFSGRQFSNSRSEMNVSTLELGDSALYLCASSLLPMNTGELFFGEGSRLTVL.

This sequence joins TRBV6-5 and TRBJ2-5, with 7 positions matching TRBD1. The CDR3 sequence is 12 residues long. Germline CDR1 and CDR2: MNHEY and SVGAGI. Germline trimming cut 6 bases from V and 4 bases from J; bases unmatched to any gene: 2. CDR3 nucleotides: TGTGCCAGCAGACCAGGGGGAGAGACCCAGTACTTC. It yields the protein CASRPGGETQYF.

The chain combines TRBV5-8 with TRBJ2-1; D not resolved. Germline assignment: CDR1 SGHTS and CDR2 YDEGEE. V was pared by 6 bases and J by 1 base, with 8 bases between. This CDR3 has 13 residues. CDR3 sequence reads: CASIRSSYNEQFF. DNA of the CDR3: TGTGCCAGCATCCGCAGTTCCTACAATGAGCAGTTCTTC.

The chain employs TRBV9 and TRBJ2-7; D is uncertain. Germline CDR1 SGDLS, CDR2 YYNGEE. There are 13 residues in the CDR3. Between the trimmed V and J ends, which lost 0 bases and 3 bases, there was a span of 7 bases. This chain's CDR3 is CASSVGPSYEQYF. CDR3 DNA sequence: TGTGCCAGCAGCGTAGGCCCTAGCTACGAGCAGTACTTC.

The chain couples TRBV29-1 to TRBJ1-3; D unclear. The germline CDR1 and CDR2 sequences are SQVTM and ANQGSEA. Trimming pared 6 bases from V and 4 bases from J, leaving 7 bases between. CDR3 length: 11 residues. The CDR3 reads CSVNNGNTIYF. The CDR3 DNA follows: TGCAGCGTAAATAACGGAAACACCATATATTTT.

The chain combines TRBV29-1 with TRBJ2-7; unclear D gene. This CDR3 is 12 amino acids long. V dropped 4 bases and J dropped 1 base, with 8 bases sitting between them. The V gene's germline CDR1 is SQVTM and CDR2 ANQGSEA. CDR3 region: CSVAGNSYEQYF. The CDR3 DNA is TGCAGCGTTGCTGGCAATTCCTACGAGCAGTACTTC.

This chain uses TRBV6-6 with TRBJ1-1; TRBD1 matches 7 bases. Germline loops: CDR1 MNHNY, CDR2 SVGAGI (reference sequence). The CDR3 contains 15 residues. V trimming: 2 bases; J trimming: 4 bases; junction bases outside the gene matches: 7. CDR3 in DNA: TGTGCCAGCAGTTACCCAGGGGGATCGGGCACTGAAGCTTTCTTT. It translates to CASSYPGGSGTEAFF.

V usage is TRBV19 and J usage is TRBJ2-1, with D possibly being TRBD2 (5 bases). CDR1 and CDR2 from the germline V gene are LNHDA and SQIVND (reference sequence). Trimming left V 6 bases short and J 5 bases short, with 11 bases between. The CDR3 sequence is 13 residues long. CDR3 nucleotide sequence: TGTGCCAGTAGGAGGGAGCAGGACAATGAGCAGTTCTTC. This encodes CASRREQDNEQFF. Based on the CDR3 plus reference TRBV19 and TRBJ2-1, the full variable domain is DGGITQSPKYLFRKEGQNVTLSCEQNLNHDAMYWYRQDPGQGLRLIYYSQIVNDFQKGDIAEGYSVSREKKESFPLTVTSAQKNPTAFYLCASRREQDNEQFFGPGTRLTVL.

In regard to this clone: This could be a read error, since a much larger clone is one nucleotide away. This chain uses TRBV20-1 with TRBJ1-1, with no clear D. This CDR3 is 11 amino acids long. Per the germline V gene, CDR1 is DFQATT and CDR2 is SNEGSKA (reference sequence). V was pared by 0 bases and J by 3 bases, with 2 bases between. CDR3 sequence (DNA): TGCAGTGCTAGAGAGGACACTGAAGCTTTCTTT. Translated, it gives CSAREDTEAFF.

This sequence joins TRBV18 and TRBJ1-6, with TRBD1 matching over 9 bases. V dropped 6 bases and J dropped 8; count of bases not matched to a gene: 8. The CDR3 spans 15 residues. Germline assignment: CDR1 KGHSH and CDR2 LQKENI. CDR3 amino acids: CASSPGQGLDSPLHF. The CDR3, as DNA: TGTGCCAGCTCCCCCGGACAGGGGCTCGATTCACCCCTCCACTTT.

The chain has TRBV7-3 and TRBJ1-3; D possibly corresponds to TRBD1 (5 bases). There are 19 residues in the CDR3. Germline lookup yields CDR1 SGHTA and CDR2 FQGTGA. V was pared by 5 bases and J by 1 base, with 24 bases between. CDR3 DNA: TGTGCCAGCAGCGACGGGACGGCTGTTTACTTTTCATCTGGAAACACCATATATTTT. It encodes CASSDGTAVYFSSGNTIYF.

The genes are TRBV4-2 and TRBJ2-7; the D gene is possibly TRBD2 (5 bases). The CDR3 runs 14 residues. The germline V gene has CDR1 LGHNA and CDR2 YNFKEQ. V was cut by 1 base and J by 5 bases, with 12 bases left in between. CDR3 in amino acids: CASSQGGSSDEQYF. Here the CDR3 DNA reads TGTGCCAGCAGCCAAGGTGGGAGTAGCGACGAGCAGTACTTC.